What follows are 22 T cell receptor beta chains derived from one specimen sequenced in a study of cytomegalovirus exposure and HLA in healthy donors. PCR was performed using 60 Vbeta and 13 Jbeta primers. TCRdb's table, derived via immunoSEQ multiplex PCR, lists solely in-frame clones and lacks some. Seen in this sample are some 48,000 clones; the ten most common clones hold around 2.2%. Sequences were obtained from PBMCs. These receptors came from a middle-aged woman in good health and CMV-seronegative.

V gene TRBV19 combines with J gene TRBJ1-1; possibly TRBD1 for D (5 bases). V dropped 10 bases and J dropped 8 bases, with 26 bases sitting between them. The CDR3 spans 15 residues. Looked up from germline, CDR1 is LNHDA and CDR2 is SQIVND (reference sequence). CDR3 nucleotides: TGTGCCACTACGCTTGGAGGGAGGGACTACTCCGAAGCTTTCTTT. As protein: CATTLGGRDYSEAFF.

The chain couples TRBV4-2 to TRBJ1-2; D is possibly TRBD1 (5 bases). V lost 1 base to trimming and J lost 8 bases, with 14 bases between them. Per germline, CDR1 LGHNA and CDR2 YNFKEQ. The CDR3 length is 14 residues. The CDR3 DNA reads TGTGCCAGCAGCCAAGTCAGACAGACTGGAGGCTACACCTTC. Amino acids: CASSQVRQTGGYTF.

CDR3 region: CASSLTPWRSHYEQYF. The DNA for the CDR3 is TGTGCCAGCAGCCTCACCCCGTGGAGGTCCCACTACGAGCAGTACTTC. This chain joins TRBV5-8 and TRBJ2-7, with D perhaps TRBD2 (5 bases). This CDR3 comprises 16 residues. With 4 bases removed from V and 3 bases from J, the gap between germline ends came to 20 bases. Germline V gene lookup returns CDR1 SGHTS and CDR2 YDEGEE.

The chain joins TRBV27 to TRBJ2-6; weak D call: TRBD1 (5 bases). The CDR3 is made up of 17 amino acids. Trimming left V 5 bases short and J 0 bases short, with 14 bases between. Germline V gene lookup returns CDR1 MNHEY and CDR2 SMNVEV (reference sequence). The CDR3 nucleotides read TGTGCCAGCAGTCCCCCGACAGTTCTCTCTGGGGCCAACGTCCTGACTTTC. This sequence encodes CASSPPTVLSGANVLTF.

The rearrangement uses TRBV29-1 and TRBJ2-3; D is possibly TRBD2 (6 bases). V dropped 7 bases and J dropped 6 bases, with 17 bases sitting between them. There are 13 residues in the CDR3. CDR1 and CDR2 from the germline V gene are SQVTM and ANQGSEA. Here the CDR3 DNA reads TGCAGCGGGGGGGAAGGGAGTATGGATACGCAGTATTTT. Protein product: CSGGEGSMDTQYF.

As to this clone: One end of the junction does not line up with germline, which may come from a read error. V usage is TRBV23-1 and J usage is TRBJ1-1, with D tentatively TRBD1 (6 bases). TRBV23-1 is an ORF, and what it does is uncertain. This CDR3 comprises 11 residues. The CDR3 sequence: CASSRDMRAVF. CDR3 DNA sequence: TGCGCCAGCAGCCGGGACATGCGAGCGGTCTTT.

The V call is TRBV5-1, the J call TRBJ2-1; 9 bases map to TRBD2. The CDR3 extends over 16 amino acids. V was pared by 4 bases and J by 4 bases, with 9 bases of the junction left unmatched. CDR1 is SGHRS, CDR2 YFSETQ, per germline. DNA of the CDR3: TGCGCCAGCAGCCCGCGGCGGGAGGGATTTTACAATGAGCAGTTCTTC. This codes for CASSPRREGFYNEQFF.

J is TRBJ2-1 and V is TRBV7-6, with TRBD2 identical over 12 bases. This CDR3 is 16 amino acids long. Germline V lookup: CDR1 SGHVS, CDR2 FNYEAQ. The V gene end was trimmed by 5 bases and the J gene end by 8 bases; junction bases not matched to a gene: 10. The CDR3 sequence: CASSRYGTSGFYEQFF. In DNA form, the CDR3 reads TGTGCCAGCAGCAGATACGGGACTAGCGGGTTCTATGAGCAGTTCTTC.

The chain combines TRBV19 with TRBJ2-3; TRBD1 agrees at 9 bases. The V gene end was trimmed by 9 bases and the J gene end by 5 bases; junction bases not matched to a gene: 9. Germline values: CDR1 LNHDA, CDR2 SQIVND (reference sequence). The CDR3 is 14 residues long. The DNA for the CDR3 is TGTGCCAGACAGGGGGCAAAAAGGGGAGATACGCAGTATTTT. This codes for CARQGAKRGDTQYF.

The chain recombines TRBV10-3 with TRBJ2-1, with 8 bases fitting TRBD2. The germline V gene has CDR1 ENHRY and CDR2 SYGVKD. The CDR3 covers 16 residues. Losses at the gene ends were 0 bases for V and 0 bases for J; bases not matched to a gene: 1. The CDR3 region has the DNA TGTGCCATCAGTGAGTCGAGCGGGAGCTCCTACAATGAGCAGTTCTTC. It yields the protein CAISESSGSSYNEQFF.

The rearrangement joins TRBV7-9 to TRBJ1-5, with 7 bases identical to TRBD1. This CDR3 has 13 amino acids. Germline CDR1 is SEHNR and CDR2 is FQNEAQ (reference sequence). The J segment lost 6 bases and the V segment lost 1 base, leaving 0 bases of the junction unmatched. CDR3 loop: CASSLDRGQPQHF. As DNA, the CDR3 is TGTGCCAGCAGCTTAGACAGGGGTCAGCCCCAGCATTTT.

The rearrangement uses TRBV5-1 and TRBJ2-3; the match to TRBD2 covers 8 bases. The CDR3 extends over 14 amino acids. V gave up 0 bases and J gave up 6 bases; unmatched junction bases: 3. The germline V gene has CDR1 SGHRS and CDR2 YFSETQ. The DNA of the CDR3 is TGCGCCAGCAGCTTGGAGCTAGCGGGCGATACGCAGTATTTT. Residues: CASSLELAGDTQYF.

V is TRBV15 and J is TRBJ1-5; D remains unclear. This CDR3 spans 13 amino acids. The germline gives CDR1 LNHNV, CDR2 YYDKDF (reference sequence). Trimming cost V 0 bases and J 6 bases, with 6 bases left between them. For the CDR3, the DNA is TGTGCCACCAGCAGAGATCGTCCTCAGCCCCAGCATTTT. Encoded protein: CATSRDRPQPQHF.

The chain carries TRBV7-3 and TRBJ2-1; 7 nucleotides align to TRBD2. After removal of 2 bases from V and 7 bases from J, the junction contained 8 bases not matched to a gene. Germline V gene sequence: CDR1 SGHTA, CDR2 FQGTGA. The CDR3 has 15 amino acids. The CDR3 reads CASSLVGGEGNEQFF. The CDR3 DNA follows: TGTGCCAGCAGCTTAGTGGGCGGGGAGGGGAATGAGCAGTTCTTC.

V is TRBV10-3 and J is TRBJ2-7, with D tentatively TRBD1 (7 bases). The germline CDR1 and CDR2 sequences are ENHRY and SYGVKD. The CDR3 has 14 residues. V lost 7 bases, J lost 6 bases, and 19 bases lay in between. The CDR3 DNA is TGTGCCATCAAGGTCGCGACAGGGAGGTTCGAGCAGTACTTC. It yields the protein CAIKVATGRFEQYF.

The rearrangement links TRBV6-1 to TRBJ2-4; 12 bases are shared with TRBD1. Germline CDR1 MNHNS, CDR2 SASEGT. Trimming cost V 6 bases and J 5 bases; bases outside gene matches: 5. The CDR3 extends over 15 amino acids. The chain's CDR3 is CASSRGQGAENIQYF. In nucleotides, the CDR3 is TGTGCCAGCAGCCGGGGACAGGGGGCCGAAAACATTCAGTACTTC.

This chain connects TRBV2 to TRBJ1-4; D is perhaps TRBD1 (5 bases). Trimming removed 3 bases from V and 7 bases from J, with 9 bases in between. The CDR3 is 13 amino acids. Germline assignment: CDR1 SNHLY and CDR2 FYNNEI. The DNA for the CDR3 is TGTGCCAGCAGTGAGCGTGGGGCTGAAAAACTGTTTTTT. Protein sequence: CASSERGAEKLFF.

The rearrangement links TRBV7-9 to TRBJ1-5; 10 bases are shared with TRBD1. The CDR3 is 15 amino acids. V was clipped by 5 bases and J by 4 bases; unmatched bases: 5. The germline V gene has CDR1 SEHNR and CDR2 FQNEAQ (reference sequence). The CDR3 loop reads CASSHGQGVNQPQHF. The CDR3, as DNA: TGTGCCAGCAGCCACGGACAGGGGGTTAATCAGCCCCAGCATTTT.

V usage is TRBV4-1 and J usage is TRBJ1-2; D possibly corresponds to TRBD1 (5 bases). Germline V gives CDR1 MGHRA, CDR2 YSYEKL. V gave up 1 base and J gave up 4 bases, with 10 bases separating them. This CDR3 contains 14 residues. The CDR3 bases are TGCGCCAGCAGCCAAGGACAGCCGTTCTATGGCTACACCTTC. Translated: CASSQGQPFYGYTF.

The chain recombines TRBV30 with TRBJ1-4, with 9 nucleotides matching TRBD1. Germline CDR1 reads GTSNPN; CDR2 reads SVGIG (reference sequence). V trimming: 5 bases; J trimming: 6 bases; junction bases outside the gene matches: 7. The CDR3 consists of 14 residues. In nucleotides, the CDR3 is TGTGCCTGGGCTGATCGGACAGGGGATGAAAAACTGTTTTTT. Protein sequence: CAWADRTGDEKLFF.

The rearrangement links TRBV6-5 to TRBJ2-7, with 8 bases fitting TRBD1. The CDR3 runs 14 residues. The J segment lost 1 base and the V segment lost 8 bases, leaving 7 bases of the junction unmatched. Germline V CDR1 and CDR2: MNHEY, SVGAGI. CDR3 DNA: TGTGCCAGCTCAACCTGGACAGGGTCCTACGAGCAGTACTTC. It codes for CASSTWTGSYEQYF.

The rearrangement uses TRBV5-1 and TRBJ2-7, with D possibly TRBD1 on 5 matching bases. The CDR3 has 15 amino acids. V lost 4 bases and J 6 bases, leaving 20 bases between the germline ends. Germline CDR1 is SGHRS and CDR2 is YFSETQ. The CDR3 nucleotides read TGCGCCAGCAGCCTACGGCAGGGCCCTGTCGGCGAGCAGTACTTC. Translation gives CASSLRQGPVGEQYF.